By sample share, the clone carrying this TCR beta chain is medium-sized. This specimen belongs to a study of blood T cell repertoires in COVID-19. Whole-study context: Both acute and convalescent COVID-19 samples were obtained from the United States, Italy and Spain. T cells, B-cell-depleted T cells, or PBMCs supplied cDNA or gDNA.

In the original processing: Reference gene primers were amplified, and this amplification served to estimate nucleated cell counts. Sequenced by immunoSEQ multiplex PCR; TCRdb stores in-frame clones only, minus some. V and J calls and clone size come straight from that table; D and trimming were deduced from the DNA. The sample records about 29,000 clones, 80% to 85% being singletons. There are 14 residues in the CDR3. J lost 8 bases, V lost 2 bases, and 4 bases had no gene match. Per the germline V gene, CDR1 is MNHEY and CDR2 is SVGAGI. This chain links TRBV6-5 with TRBJ2-1; 9 bases are a match to TRBD1. The sequenced sample was peripheral blood. This receptor was obtained from an elderly man with active COVID-19. The DNA for the CDR3 is TGTGCCAGCAGTTACGGGACAGGGAATCATGAGCAGTTCTTC. Protein sequence: CASSYGTGNHEQFF.